The present entry profiles one TCR beta chain with its context. Its antigen is not known. This record comes from a study of OX40 agonist ivuxolimab in advanced cancers. Prior autoimmune disease or systemic immunosuppression barred patients. The study's findings and limits: Undetermined was the antigen specificity of the expanded peripheral T cells. Expanded clones were, on average, more numerous among CD8+ T cells than CD4+.

The assay was immunoSEQ multiplex PCR, and TCRdb's table has in-frame clones only and misses some. The sample has more than 65,000 clones; 80% to 85% are singletons. The CDR3 consists of 15 residues. V was trimmed by 1 base and J by 3 bases, leaving 12 bases between them. Germline V CDR1 and CDR2: LNHNV, YYDKDF (reference sequence). The sample was CD4+ or CD8+ T cells sorted from blood, taken in a trial of the OX40 agonist ivuxolimab. This rearrangement joins TRBV15 to TRBJ1-1; no definite D call. This clonotype originated in an adult with an advanced solid tumor such as melanoma, head and neck, liver or kidney cancer. CDR3 protein: CATSRVGIRDTEAFF. The CDR3 nucleotides read TGTGCCACCAGCAGAGTTGGGATTAGGGACACTGAAGCTTTCTTT.